This T cell receptor beta chain was found in a study of shared clonotypes between healthy human individuals. Regarding the study as a whole: The diversity represented, both genetic and in exposure history, was limited by few donors. A reduction in generation probabilities was seen for non-shared clonotypes relative to those shared by all four donors. What naive subsets generally showed was a larger estimated richness than memory subsets showed.

Only CD45RO-negative cells positively selected for CCR7 counted as naive CD8 cells, so terminally differentiated effector memory CD45RA+ cells were excluded. This clone was observed a single time. What it binds is unknown. The same CDR3 also results from other DNA sequences found in this sample. Once extracted for a subset, genomic DNA was divided evenly among several immunoSEQ plates. Some clones are missing from TCRdb's copy, which holds only in-frame ones; the method was immunoSEQ multiplex PCR. The table includes about 2.2 million clones, roughly 95% detected once. The V and J ends lost 3 bases and 4 bases, in that order; junction bases with no gene match: 3. The CDR3 extends over 15 amino acids. CDR1 and CDR2 from the germline V gene are SSHAT and FNYEAQ (reference sequence).

This clonotype originated in a young man in good health. Some clones in this sample may be carry-over from other donors' samples. Material for sequencing was naive CD8+ T cells from PBMCs. J is TRBJ2-1 and V is TRBV7-7; the match to TRBD1 covers 10 bases. The chain's CDR3 is CASSLGQGPYNEQFF. CDR3 DNA sequence: TGTGCCAGCAGCTTGGGACAGGGGCCATACAATGAGCAGTTCTTC.